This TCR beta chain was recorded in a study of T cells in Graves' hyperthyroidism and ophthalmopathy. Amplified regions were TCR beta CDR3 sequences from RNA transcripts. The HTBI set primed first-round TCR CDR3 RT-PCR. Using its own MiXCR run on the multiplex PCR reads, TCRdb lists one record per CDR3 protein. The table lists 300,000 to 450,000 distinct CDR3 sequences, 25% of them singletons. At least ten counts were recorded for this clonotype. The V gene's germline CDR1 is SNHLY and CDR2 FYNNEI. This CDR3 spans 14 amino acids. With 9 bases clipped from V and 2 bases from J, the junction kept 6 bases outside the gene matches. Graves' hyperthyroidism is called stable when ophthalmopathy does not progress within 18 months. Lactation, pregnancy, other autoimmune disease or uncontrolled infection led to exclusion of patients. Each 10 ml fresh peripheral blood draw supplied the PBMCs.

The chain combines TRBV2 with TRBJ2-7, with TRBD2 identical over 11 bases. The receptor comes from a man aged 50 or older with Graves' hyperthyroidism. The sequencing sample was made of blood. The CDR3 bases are TGTGCCAGTAATATAGCGGGAGGGCCCTACGAGCAGTACTTC. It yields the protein CASNIAGGPYEQYF.